The 23 T cell receptor beta chains listed next were all sequenced from one sample in a study of blood T cells in healthy people across ages. A second PCR, run for roughly 7 to 11 cycles, used a sample-barcoded 5' primer plus a J-beta primer mix. TCRdb called the 5' RACE reads again in MiXCR, with one record for every CDR3 protein. Altogether approximately 1.5 million distinct CDR3 sequences are present, 40% to 45% being singletons, with the ten largest covering under 5%. The sample comprised blood. The receptors originated from a woman under 30 in good health.

This clonotype was counted between two and nine times. The chain combines TRBV7-2 with TRBJ2-5, with 7 bases lining up with TRBD1. Germline CDR1 SGHTA, CDR2 FQGNSA. The trim removed 7 bases at V and 4 bases at J, leaving 9 bases unmatched. The CDR3 length is 14 residues. This chain's CDR3 is CASTPGTVGETQYF. The CDR3 DNA follows: TGTGCCAGCACCCCCGGGACAGTGGGAGAGACCCAGTACTTC.

In its sample, this clonotype was seen many times. The chain combines TRBV11-2 with TRBJ2-1; TRBD2 aligns across 10 bases. The V gene's germline CDR1 is SGHAT and CDR2 FQNNGV. V shed 6 bases and J 3 bases; nucleotides not matched to a gene: 5. The CDR3 consists of 15 residues. The DNA of the CDR3 is TGTGCCAGCAGTTCTAGCGGGGGATTCTACAATGAGCAGTTCTTC. As protein: CASSSSGGFYNEQFF.

This clonotype was detected a few times. V is TRBV6-2 or TRBV6-3 and J is TRBJ2-7; 9 nucleotides match TRBD2. V was pared by 8 bases and J by 0 bases, with 11 bases of the junction left unmatched. Germline values: CDR1 MNHEY, CDR2 SVGEGT. This CDR3 is 16 amino acids long. The CDR3 DNA is TGTGCCAGCCTAACCCCCGCTAGCGGGAACTCCTACGAGCAGTACTTC. It specifies CASLTPASGNSYEQYF.

This clonotype was counted a few times. This chain connects TRBV12-3 or TRBV12-4 to TRBJ1-2; perhaps TRBD1 as D (6 bases). Trimming left V 3 bases short and J 5 bases short, with 13 bases between. The CDR3 runs to 14 residues. CDR3 protein: CASSFGRGTYGYTF. CDR3 in DNA: TGTGCCAGCAGTTTTGGCAGGGGTACTTATGGCTACACCTTC.

This clonotype was picked up a small number of times. The chain has TRBV20-1 and TRBJ2-1, with TRBD1 matching over 8 bases. The CDR3 runs 16 residues. The junction had 8 bases not matched to a gene; V was cut back by 3 bases and J by 1 base. CDR1 is DFQATT, CDR2 SNEGSKA, per germline (reference sequence). The CDR3 spells CSARSPGGWSYNEQFF. CDR3 nucleotides: TGCAGTGCTAGGAGCCCAGGGGGCTGGTCCTACAATGAGCAGTTCTTC.

V usage is TRBV27 and J usage is TRBJ2-2; 7 positions match TRBD2. CDR3 size: 20 residues. The V and J ends lost 5 bases and 0 bases, in that order; junction bases with no gene match: 18. Germline lookup yields CDR1 MNHEY and CDR2 SMNVEV (reference sequence). The CDR3 DNA reads TGTGCCAGCAGTCCGCCGACGGGAGGCCTCCGGAGAGCGAACACCGGGGAGCTGTTTTTT. Its translation is CASSPPTGGLRRANTGELFF.

This clonotype appeared a few times. The chain couples TRBV6-6 to TRBJ2-1; the match to TRBD2 covers 8 bases. Looked up from germline, CDR1 is MNHNY and CDR2 is SVGAGI (reference sequence). V was clipped by 2 bases and J by 7 bases; unmatched bases: 7. The CDR3 has 15 amino acids. The chain's CDR3 is CASSYIAKRGNEQFF. CDR3 coding DNA: TGTGCCAGCAGTTACATTGCGAAGCGGGGGAATGAGCAGTTCTTC.

This clonotype was observed once. One end of the junction is discordant with germline, which a read error may explain. This chain joins TRBV11-2 and TRBJ2-3; D ambiguous. Germline loops: CDR1 SGHAT, CDR2 FQNNGV. The CDR3 sequence is 16 residues long. Written as DNA, the CDR3 is TGTGCCAGCAGCAACCCGGCCGGGTCTTTCACAGAGACGCAGTATTTT. Its translation: CASSNPAGSFTETQYF.

This clonotype appeared a few times. The chain is built from TRBV5-1 and TRBJ1-5; 7 positions match TRBD1. Trimming cost V 3 bases and J 7 bases; bases outside gene matches: 7. This CDR3 contains 14 residues. CDR1 is SGHRS, CDR2 YFSETQ, per germline. CDR3 coding DNA: TGCGCCAGCAGCTGGACAGGAGGGGAGCAGCCCCAGCATTTT. Translation: CASSWTGGEQPQHF.

The chain recombines TRBV20-1 with TRBJ2-2; the match to TRBD2 covers 11 bases. CDR1 is DFQATT, CDR2 SNEGSKA, per germline (reference sequence). The CDR3 spans 14 residues. J lost 3 bases, V lost 5 bases, and 2 bases had no gene match. CDR3 in amino acids: CSAFSGRDTGELFF. The CDR3, as DNA: TGCAGTGCTTTTAGCGGGAGGGACACCGGGGAGCTGTTTTTT.

In this sample, this clonotype turned up a few times. J is TRBJ2-1 and V is TRBV23-1, with a tentative D call TRBD1 (6 bases). TRBV23-1 is designated an ORF whose function remains uncertain. Trimming left V 1 base short and J 6 bases short, with 31 bases between. The CDR3 sequence is 21 residues long. This CDR3 reads CASSQWPPGFGTSPRRNEQFF. The CDR3, as DNA: TGCGCCAGCAGTCAATGGCCTCCCGGGTTTGGGACATCCCCCAGGCGCAATGAGCAGTTCTTC.

This chain uses TRBV12-3 or TRBV12-4 with TRBJ1-5; no firm D call. The CDR3 runs 15 residues. The V gene lost 5 bases and the J gene lost 0 bases, with 11 bases spanning the gap. This CDR3 reads CASSNFGLSNQPQHF. The CDR3 DNA follows: TGTGCCAGCAGTAACTTTGGACTTAGCAATCAGCCCCAGCATTTT.

This clonotype was recorded a few times. The V and J genes are TRBV2 and TRBJ1-1; D gene ambiguous. Germline assignment: CDR1 SNHLY and CDR2 FYNNEI. There are 14 residues in the CDR3. Trimming cost V 6 bases and J 4 bases, with 15 bases left between them. CDR3 sequence (DNA): TGTGCCAGCAGCCCCGGCCGAGGGAGCACTGAAGCTTTCTTT. Its protein is CASSPGRGSTEAFF.

This clonotype was counted many times. The rearrangement links TRBV18 to TRBJ2-3; D perhaps matches TRBD2 (6 bases). V lost 8 bases and J 3 bases, leaving 12 bases between the germline ends. Germline CDR1 is KGHSH and CDR2 is LQKENI. This CDR3 contains 13 residues. CDR3 residues: CASSPAGTDTQYF. CDR3 nucleotides: TGTGCCAGCAGCCCAGCGGGTACAGATACGCAGTATTTT. Full variable domain (missing parts from reference TRBV18 and TRBJ2-3): NAGVMQNPRHLVRRRGQEARLRCSPMKGHSHVYWYRQLPEEGLKFMVYLQKENIIDESGMPKERFSAEFPKEGPSILRIQQVVRGDSAAYFCASSPAGTDTQYFGPGTRLTVL.

The chain combines TRBV20-1 with TRBJ2-1; D not resolved. The V end lost 0 bases, the J end lost 12 bases, and 9 bases lay between the germline ends. Germline V gene data show CDR1 as DFQATT and CDR2 as SNEGSKA (reference sequence). This CDR3 spans 11 amino acids. The CDR3 sequence: CSARDRSVQFF. The DNA of the CDR3 is TGCAGTGCTAGAGATCGGTCGGTGCAGTTCTTC.

A remark on this clonotype: Germline is not matched at one junction end, which may reflect a read error. The genes are TRBV14 and TRBJ2-5, with TRBD1 as a possible D gene (6 bases). The end of the DNA aligns better with TRBJ2-7, so the J call may be wrong. CDR1 and CDR2 (germline): SGHDN, FVKESK. This CDR3 region has 12 residues. The CDR3 reads CAISQGGYEQYF. CDR3 in DNA: TGTGCCATCAGCCAAGGGGGCTACGAGCAGTACTTC.

The genes are TRBV20-1 and TRBJ2-7, with 8 positions matching TRBD2. Germline V gene sequence: CDR1 DFQATT, CDR2 SNEGSKA (reference sequence). The J segment lost 4 bases and the V segment lost 6 bases, leaving 11 bases of the junction unmatched. This CDR3 is 14 amino acids long. The CDR3 sequence is CSAPTGTRLYEQYF. For the CDR3, the DNA is TGCAGTGCGCCTACCGGGACTAGGCTATACGAGCAGTACTTC.

The CDR3 DNA sequence: TGCGCCAGCAGCTTGGGGCCGTCTGACTATGGCTACACCTTC. This gives the protein CASSLGPSDYGYTF. This chain joins TRBV5-1 and TRBJ1-2; D not resolved. Trimming took off 0 bases at V and 3 bases at J, with 9 bases between the two ends. Germline V CDR1 and CDR2: SGHRS, YFSETQ. This CDR3 is 14 amino acids long.

This chain links TRBV7-2 with TRBJ2-5; D call uncertain. The ends were cut back, 2 bases at V and 0 bases at J, with 7 bases in the middle. Looked up from germline, CDR1 is SGHTA and CDR2 is FQGNSA. This CDR3 has 14 amino acids. The CDR3 nucleotides are TGTGCCAGCAGCTTAAACGGACACCAAGAGACCCAGTACTTC. Translated: CASSLNGHQETQYF.

The chain combines TRBV10-3 with TRBJ2-3; TRBD1 aligns across 7 bases. V lost 6 bases, J lost 3 bases, and 6 bases stayed unmatched. The CDR3 runs 14 residues. Germline V lookup: CDR1 ENHRY, CDR2 SYGVKD. The CDR3 nucleotides read TGTGCCATCAGGGACAGGCTGGGGACAGATACGCAGTATTTT. Amino acids: CAIRDRLGTDTQYF.

The chain carries TRBV12-3 or TRBV12-4 and TRBJ2-1, with D possibly matching TRBD2 (6 bases). V lost 7 bases to trimming and J lost 6 bases, with 22 bases between them. The CDR3 contains 16 residues. DNA for the CDR3: TGTGCCAGCAACCAAGGGACTCCCCAACGAATCAATGAGCAGTTCTTC. Protein sequence: CASNQGTPQRINEQFF.

This clonotype has just a few counts. The V call is TRBV29-1, the J call TRBJ2-5; possible D gene TRBD2, 5 bases. Looked up from germline, CDR1 is SQVTM and CDR2 is ANQGSEA. V lost 4 bases and J 5 bases, leaving 14 bases between the germline ends. The CDR3 covers 13 residues. In DNA form, the CDR3 reads TGCAGCGTTGGGAGGCGCTTGGGGGAGACCCAGTACTTC. It is translated as CSVGRRLGETQYF.

The chain couples TRBV20-1 to TRBJ2-5; TRBD2 matches at 9 bases. The V segment lost 5 bases and the J segment 4 bases; nucleotides outside the gene matches: 11. The CDR3 runs 15 residues. CDR1 and CDR2 (germline): DFQATT, SNEGSKA (reference sequence). Written as DNA, the CDR3 is TGCAGTGCTGGTAGCGGGGGAGCCGGGGGAGAGACCCAGTACTTC. Residues: CSAGSGGAGGETQYF.